Detailed here is one T cell receptor beta chain. The antigen remains unidentified. Libraries for TCR beta were made by quantitative 5'-RACE with molecular barcodes. TCRdb re-analysed the 5' RACE reads in MiXCR, keeping a single row per CDR3 protein. The sample shows about 800,000 distinct CDR3 sequences, 12% of them seen only once. The sample comes from a study of CD8 T cells in ankylosing spondylitis. Study-level points and caveats: In synovial fluid and blood from reactive arthritis, some motif variants were previously reported. In ankylosing spondylitis blood, a motif of roughly 8 highly homologous TCR beta variants appeared characteristic. According to the report, clones linked to the disease were significantly enriched in matched synovial fluid samples taken from ankylosing spondylitis patients.

The V gene's germline CDR1 is MNHEY and CDR2 SVGAGI. The CDR3 is made up of 15 amino acids. V lost 2 bases, J lost 5 bases, and 8 bases stayed unmatched. The rearrangement uses TRBV6-5 and TRBJ2-5; 7 bases align to TRBD1. The sequence came from a male donor with ankylosing spondylitis. The sequenced sample was blood, either unsorted or a sorted T cell fraction (not recorded which). The DNA for the CDR3 is TGTGCCAGCAGTTACGTCAGGGGGTTTGTCGAGACCCAGTACTTC. It yields the protein CASSYVRGFVETQYF.